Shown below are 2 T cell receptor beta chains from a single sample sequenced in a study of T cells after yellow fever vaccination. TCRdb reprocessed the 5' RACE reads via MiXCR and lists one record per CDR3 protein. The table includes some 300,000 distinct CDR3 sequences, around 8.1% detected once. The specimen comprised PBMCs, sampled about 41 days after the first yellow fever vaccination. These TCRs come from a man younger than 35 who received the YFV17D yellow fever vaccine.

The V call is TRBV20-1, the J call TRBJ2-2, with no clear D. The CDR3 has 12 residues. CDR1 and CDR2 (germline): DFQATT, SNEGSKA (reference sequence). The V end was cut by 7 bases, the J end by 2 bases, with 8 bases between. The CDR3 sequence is CSVQRNTGELFF. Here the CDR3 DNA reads TGCAGTGTACAGCGAAACACCGGGGAGCTGTTTTTT.

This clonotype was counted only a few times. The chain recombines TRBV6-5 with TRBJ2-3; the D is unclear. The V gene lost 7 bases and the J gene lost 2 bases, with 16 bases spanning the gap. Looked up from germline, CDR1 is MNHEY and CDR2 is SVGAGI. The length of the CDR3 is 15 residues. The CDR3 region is CASTRRATSTDTQYF. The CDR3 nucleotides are TGTGCCAGCACCAGAAGAGCAACCTCCACAGATACGCAGTATTTT.